The present entry profiles one T cell receptor (beta chain) with its context. The data were taken from a study of PD-L1 blockade in urothelial cancer. Germline V gene sequence: CDR1 SQVTM, CDR2 ANQGSEA. The CDR3 consists of 13 residues. The V and J ends lost 2 bases and 9 bases respectively, with 14 bases between them. Some clones are missing from TCRdb's copy, which holds only in-frame ones; the method was immunoSEQ multiplex PCR. Among approximately 100,000 clones listed, 91% were seen once. The source was PBMCs, collected around atezolizumab (anti-PD-L1) treatment. This clonotype was sampled from an elderly woman with urothelial cancer. V is TRBV29-1 and J is TRBJ1-5; perhaps TRBD1 as D (5 bases). The CDR3 nucleotides are TGCAGCGTTGAAATGGGGGGGTCAGGGCCCCAGCATTTT. As protein: CSVEMGGSGPQHF.